This TCR beta chain was profiled in a study of blood T cell repertoires in COVID-19. As for the study in general: Sites across the United States, Italy and Spain contributed samples from acute and convalescent COVID-19.

The V gene's germline CDR1 is SGHNT and CDR2 YENEEA. This CDR3 has 12 residues. Trimming took off 1 base at V and 11 bases at J, with 11 bases between the two ends. Data came from immunoSEQ multiplex PCR; TCRdb stores just in-frame clones and leaves some out. The table lists almost 500,000 clones, about 85% of them singletons. Allocation to cohorts depended on clinical history reported by the participants. V gene TRBV11-3 combines with J gene TRBJ2-5; D might be TRBD1 (5 bases). What was sequenced was PBMCs or T cells enriched from blood (not recorded which). The sequence derives from a woman in her sixties who had recovered from COVID-19. The DNA for the CDR3 is TGTGCCAGCAGCTTAGGTCCACAGGATCAGTACTTC. Translating gives CASSLGPQDQYF. Together with reference TRBV11-3 and TRBJ2-5, the CDR3 gives the full variable domain: EAGVVQSPRYKIIEKKQPVAFWCNPISGHNTLYWYLQNLGQGPELLIRYENEEAVDDSQLPKDRFSAERLKGVDSTLKIQPAELGDSAVYLCASSLGPQDQYFGPGTRLLVL.